The 19 T cell receptor beta chains reported below all come from one sample, sequenced in a study of blood T cell repertoires in COVID-19. TCRdb's copy holds only in-frame clones and misses some; the assay was immunoSEQ multiplex PCR. The sample holds about 120,000 clones, around 87% seen once. Input material: peripheral blood. Receptor source: a man in his 70s with active or convalescent COVID-19.

Only one count was recorded for this clone. The chain employs TRBV5-1 and TRBJ2-1; 11 nucleotides agree with TRBD2. Germline CDR1 reads SGHRS; CDR2 reads YFSETQ. V lost 4 bases, J lost 7 bases, and 10 bases stayed unmatched. The CDR3 totals 16 residues. The CDR3 reads CASSRLAGGPRNEQFF. The CDR3 bases are TGCGCCAGCAGCAGGTTAGCGGGAGGGCCAAGGAATGAGCAGTTCTTC.

The J gene is TRBJ2-2, the V gene TRBV11-3; 7 nucleotides line up with TRBD2. This CDR3 has 11 amino acids. After removal of 8 bases from V and 6 bases from J, the junction contained 0 bases not matched to a gene. Germline loops: CDR1 SGHNT, CDR2 YENEEA. The CDR3 spells CASRGAGELFF. The CDR3 bases are TGTGCCAGCCGGGGGGCCGGGGAGCTGTTTTTT. The whole variable domain, remainder taken from reference TRBV11-3 and TRBJ2-2, is EAGVVQSPRYKIIEKKQPVAFWCNPISGHNTLYWYLQNLGQGPELLIRYENEEAVDDSQLPKDRFSAERLKGVDSTLKIQPAELGDSAVYLCASRGAGELFFGEGSRLTVL.

This clone turned up a few times. The chain has TRBV10-1 and TRBJ2-5; no firm D call. From germline, CDR1 is WNHNN and CDR2 SYGVQD (reference sequence). The CDR3 has 14 residues. The V gene lost 1 base and the J gene lost 7 bases, with 13 bases spanning the gap. CDR3 bases: TGCGCCAGCAGTGAGTTACCTGAACGCGGGACCCAGTACTTC. Translation gives CASSELPERGTQYF.

V usage is TRBV30 and J usage is TRBJ1-3, with 8 bases matching TRBD1. This CDR3 comprises 13 residues. Trimming took 8 bases from V and 4 from J; bases not matched to a gene: 7. From germline, CDR1 is GTSNPN and CDR2 SVGIG (reference sequence). The DNA for the CDR3 is TGTGCCCAGACACAGGGGGACGGAAACACCATATATTTT. As protein: CAQTQGDGNTIYF. Filled out from reference TRBV30 and TRBJ1-3, the complete variable domain reads SQTIHQWPATLVQPVGSPLSLECTVEGTSNPNLYWYRQAAGRGLQLLFYSVGIGQISSEVPQNLSASRPQDRQFILSSKKLLLSDSGFYLCAQTQGDGNTIYFGEGSWLTVV.

The chain recombines TRBV12-3 or TRBV12-4 with TRBJ1-6; the D is unclear. Deletions cut 3 bases from V and 12 bases from J, with 6 bases between. The CDR3 totals 11 residues. CDR3 in amino acids: CASSFSEPLHF. CDR3 nucleotide sequence: TGTGCCAGCAGTTTCAGCGAACCCCTCCACTTT.

The gene calls are TRBV18 and TRBJ1-2; D is possibly TRBD1 (6 bases). V lost 2 bases and J 0 bases, leaving 13 bases between the germline ends. The V gene's germline CDR1 is KGHSH and CDR2 LQKENI. The CDR3 contains 16 residues. The DNA for the CDR3 is TGTGCCAGCTCACCATTTGAAAGGGGGTCTAACTATGGCTACACCTTC. It codes for CASSPFERGSNYGYTF.

The gene calls are TRBV27 and TRBJ2-3, with 9 bases aligning to TRBD1. Germline CDR1 is MNHEY and CDR2 is SMNVEV (reference sequence). The CDR3 consists of 14 residues. V lost 3 bases, J lost 5 bases, and 3 bases stayed unmatched. In nucleotides, the CDR3 is TGTGCCAGCAGTTTTAACAGGGGGCTAGATACGCAGTATTTT. Protein sequence: CASSFNRGLDTQYF.

The rearrangement uses TRBV29-1 and TRBJ2-1, with D perhaps matching TRBD1 (5 bases). CDR1 and CDR2 from the germline V gene are SQVTM and ANQGSEA. Deletions cut 6 bases from V and 5 bases from J, with 11 bases between. The CDR3 totals 12 residues. CDR3 amino acids: CSVTETDNEQFF. The DNA of the CDR3 is TGCAGCGTCACCGAGACAGACAATGAGCAGTTCTTC.

With regard to this clone: A read error may produce the germline difference seen at one junction end. The chain carries TRBV28 and TRBJ2-6; TRBD1 aligns across 8 bases. Germline CDR1 MDHEN, CDR2 SYDVKM. The CDR3 is made up of 16 amino acids. In DNA form, the CDR3 reads TGTGCCAGCTGTTTTCAGGGGGCGGGAGGGGCCAACGTCCTGACTTTC. Residues: CASCFQGAGGANVLTF.

This chain uses TRBV28 with TRBJ1-2; TRBD1 matches at 8 bases. The germline V gene has CDR1 MDHEN and CDR2 SYDVKM. The ends lost 5 bases at V and 4 bases at J; junction bases unmatched: 6. The CDR3 covers 14 residues. DNA for the CDR3: TGTGCCAGCAGTACCAGGGGGCGCGTCTATGGCTACACCTTC. It encodes CASSTRGRVYGYTF.

CDR3: CASSFWDSRDGTQETQYF. The CDR3 bases are TGTGCCAGCAGTTTTTGGGATTCCCGGGACGGGACTCAAGAGACCCAGTACTTC. The chain carries TRBV28 and TRBJ2-5, with D perhaps TRBD2 (6 bases). Germline CDR1 and CDR2: MDHEN and SYDVKM. V dropped 3 bases and J dropped 2 bases, with 22 bases sitting between them. The CDR3 has 18 residues.

The CDR3 DNA is TGTGCCACCAGTTTAGGAGGTGGTAGCAATCAGCCCCAGCATTTT. It specifies CATSLGGGSNQPQHF. The rearrangement uses TRBV24-1 and TRBJ1-5; the D is unclear. The CDR3 has 15 residues. Looked up from germline, CDR1 is KGHDR and CDR2 is SFDVKD. Trimming pared 6 bases from V and 0 bases from J, leaving 11 bases between.

The V and J genes are TRBV30 and TRBJ1-6; the D is unclear. The CDR3 is 13 residues long. CDR1 GTSNPN and CDR2 SVGIG come from the germline V gene (reference sequence). V was pared by 3 bases and J by 5 bases, with 8 bases between. CDR3 in DNA: TGTGCCTGGAGCGCGGTCGATAATTCACCCCTCCACTTT. Its protein product is CAWSAVDNSPLHF.

This chain links TRBV4-1 with TRBJ1-5; a weak D match, TRBD1 (6 bases). The CDR3 loop spans 15 amino acids. CDR1 MGHRA and CDR2 YSYEKL come from the germline V gene. V lost 4 bases, J lost 0 bases, and 10 bases lay in between. For the CDR3, the DNA is TGCGCCAGCAGCCTGGACAGTAATAGCAATCAGCCCCAGCATTTT. Its protein is CASSLDSNSNQPQHF.

CDR3 in DNA: TGTGCCAGCAGTTTAATAAGACAGGGACGAACCGGGGAGCTGTTTTTT. It encodes CASSLIRQGRTGELFF. V and J are TRBV28 and TRBJ2-2; 7 bases fit TRBD1. After removal of 2 bases from V and 5 bases from J, the junction contained 8 bases not matched to a gene. Germline V lookup: CDR1 MDHEN, CDR2 SYDVKM. The CDR3 runs 16 residues. Supplemented by reference TRBV28 and TRBJ2-2, the full variable domain reads DVKVTQSSRYLVKRTGEKVFLECVQDMDHENMFWYRQDPGLGLRLIYFSYDVKMKEKGDIPEGYSVSREKKERFSLILESASTNQTSMYLCASSLIRQGRTGELFFGEGSRLTVL.

DNA of the CDR3: TGTGCCTGGAGTGCCGTGACAGTTAATGAGCAGTTCTTC. Its translation is CAWSAVTVNEQFF. The chain employs TRBV30 and TRBJ2-1, with D perhaps TRBD1 (5 bases). V was pared by 1 base and J by 7 bases, with 11 bases between. The CDR3 is made up of 13 amino acids. Germline V lookup: CDR1 GTSNPN, CDR2 SVGIG (reference sequence).

The chain couples TRBV18 to TRBJ2-1; D not resolved. CDR3 length: 15 amino acids. Germline assignment: CDR1 KGHSH and CDR2 LQKENI. V dropped 3 bases and J dropped 1 base, with 10 bases sitting between them. CDR3 loop: CASSPTEDSYNEQFF. In nucleotides, the CDR3 is TGTGCCAGCTCACCCACAGAAGATTCCTACAATGAGCAGTTCTTC.

This chain links TRBV7-8 with TRBJ1-4, with a possible D match to TRBD1 (5 bases). Germline V gene data show CDR1 as SGHVS and CDR2 as FQNEAQ. V was pared by 4 bases and J by 7 bases, with 25 bases between. This CDR3 spans 18 amino acids. The CDR3 DNA reads TGTGCCAGCAGCTCAAACTCGGTGGGGGGGACGGTACGTGAAAAACTGTTTTTT. Its translation is CASSSNSVGGTVREKLFF.

This clone appeared a single time. The chain carries TRBV7-9 and TRBJ2-7; TRBD1 matches 7 bases. V gave up 5 bases and J gave up 3 bases; unmatched junction bases: 10. The germline V gene has CDR1 SEHNR and CDR2 FQNEAQ (reference sequence). The CDR3 length is 15 residues. CDR3 nucleotide sequence: TGTGCCAGCAGCACCCGGGACAGTCTTTTCTACGAGCAGTACTTC. Its protein product is CASSTRDSLFYEQYF.